This is a list of T cell receptor beta chains from one sample in a study of T cell repertoires in cytomegalovirus infection. Their antigens remain unidentified. TCRdb redid the calling of the reads with MiXCR, one entry per CDR3 protein. The table shows some 800,000 distinct CDR3 sequences, with 32% occurring only once. Sequences were derived from cultured CD8+ T cells from PBMCs, sampled from culture after CMV antigen stimulation. All receptors derive from a human donor in good health (CMV status not recorded). Some clones in this sample may be carry-over from other donors' samples. The CDR3 runs from the conserved cysteine through the conserved F or W. The D gene is left open where the match is weak. A clone size is listed for some rows: how often the clone was seen (once, few, many), or a class if it is expanded.

TGTGCCAGTATTTCTATTTTCTCTGGGGCCAACGTCCTGACTTTC CASISIFSGANVLTF . TRBJ2-6 TRBV19 .
TGTGCCAGCACCGGACAGCCCCAAGGAGGCACTGAAGCTTTCTTT CASTGQPQGGTEAFF . TRBJ1-1 TRBV12-3/TRBV12-4 .
TGTGCCAGTACCCTCTTTGGGAGAGTTAACGATGAGCAGTTCTTC CASTLFGRVNDEQFF . TRBJ2-1 TRBV19 .
TGTGCCAGCAGCTTACGGACTAGCGGGGGGTCCGGGGAGCTGTTTTTT CASSLRTSGGSGELFF . TRBJ2-2 TRBV7-6 TRBD2
TGCGCCAGCATGGTTGTTTGGACCGGACTAGCGGGGGCAGATACGCAGTATTTT CASMVVWTGLAGADTQYF . TRBJ2-3 TRBV5-1 TRBD2
TGTGCCAGCAGTAACCGGGACAGGGTTGGGTTGTGGCAGTATTTT CASSNRDRVGLWQYF . TRBJ2-3 TRBV27 TRBD1
TGCGCCAGCAGTGAGTCCTCGGGGTTCCTCCCCTACGAGCAGTACTTC CASSESSGFLPYEQYF . TRBJ2-7 TRBV10-2 .
TGTGCCAGCAGACTTAGCGAGGGACAAGAGACCCAGTACTTC CASRLSEGQETQYF few TRBJ2-5 TRBV28 .
TGTGCCAGCAGTTACCGAAACCGGGACAGGGTACCTGGGGCCAACGTCCTGACTTTC CASSYRNRDRVPGANVLTF many TRBJ2-6 TRBV6-2/TRBV6-3 TRBD1
TGTGCCAGCAGGGACAGGGTTCAGAACACTGAAGCTTTCTTT CASRDRVQNTEAFF many TRBJ1-1 TRBV7-9 TRBD1
TGCGCCAGCAGCCCAACGGACAGTGACAGGGATTTTTACTACAATGAGCAGTTCTTC CASSPTDSDRDFYYNEQFF . TRBJ2-1 TRBV5-1 TRBD1
TGCAGTGCTAGAGATCCGGGACAGGGCTCCACTGAAGCTTTCTTT CSARDPGQGSTEAFF . TRBJ1-1 TRBV20-1 TRBD1
TGCAGCGTCAAGGGATCCCTGAACACTGAAGCTTTCTTT CSVKGSLNTEAFF . TRBJ1-1 TRBV29-1 .
TGTGCCAGCAGCTTACCCCGGGACAGGGCAGGAGATTTGGGCTACACCTTC CASSLPRDRAGDLGYTF many TRBJ1-2 TRBV7-8 TRBD1
TGTGCCAGCAGCTTCAGACAGGGGAGCTCCTATAATTCACCCCTCCACTTT CASSFRQGSSYNSPLHF many TRBJ1-6 TRBV7-2 TRBD1
TGTGCCAGCAAGCCGGGACAGATTTACTATGGCTACACCTTC CASKPGQIYYGYTF . TRBJ1-2 TRBV12-3/TRBV12-4 TRBD1
TGTGCCAGCAGCCAAGTCTCTCCTGGGGAGCAGTTCTTC CASSQVSPGEQFF . TRBJ2-1 TRBV14 .
TGTGCCAGCAGCTCCCCCGACAGACTAAACCTTGAAGCTTTCTTT CASSSPDRLNLEAFF few TRBJ1-1 TRBV6-2/TRBV6-3 .
TGTGCCAGCAACAGCGAGGGAGGCACAGATACGCAGTATTTT CASNSEGGTDTQYF . TRBJ2-3 TRBV2 .
TGTGCCAGCAGACCGGGGCAGAACTATGGCTACACCTTC CASRPGQNYGYTF many TRBJ1-2 TRBV7-2 .
TGTGCCAGCAGCCCCCGGCAGGGGCAGCACTACGAGCAGTACTTC CASSPRQGQHYEQYF . TRBJ2-7 TRBV7-6 .
TGTGCCAGCAGTTTGGGGAACCATTCTCCGAGCCCGAGCTCCTATAATTCACCCTTCCACTTT CASSLGNHSPSPSSYNSPFHF . TRBJ1-6 TRBV28 .
TGTGCCATCAGGGTGAAGGCAGGGGAGCAGTACTTC CAIRVKAGEQYF few TRBJ2-7 TRBV10-3 .
TGCGCCAGCAGCCCACAGGCCACGGACGGCAATCAGCCCCAGCATTTT CASSPQATDGNQPQHF . TRBJ1-5 TRBV5-1 .
TGTGCCAGCAGTTGGGACACAGGGGAGGTCCGTGGCTACACCTTC CASSWDTGEVRGYTF many TRBJ1-2 TRBV7-2 TRBD1
TGTGCCAGCAGCACGGGACTACGGCGCGGTGAGCAGTTCTTC CASSTGLRRGEQFF few TRBJ2-1 TRBV27 TRBD2
TGTGCCAGCAGCGATCCGGGACGGACTTCTCATAACTATGGCTACACCTTC CASSDPGRTSHNYGYTF . TRBJ1-2 TRBV7-9 .
TGTGCCATTTCTTCCGGGACAGGCTATGGCTACACCTTC CAISSGTGYGYTF many TRBJ1-2 TRBV19 TRBD1
TGTGCCAGCAGCTCCTCCACAGGGGCGGTTTTTTACGAGCAGTACTTC CASSSSTGAVFYEQYF many TRBJ2-7 TRBV7-2 TRBD1
TGTGCCAGCAGCTTAGGCTTAGCGCATCTTCCCCAAGAGACCCAGTACTTC CASSLGLAHLPQETQYF . TRBJ2-5 TRBV7-9 .
TGTGCCAGCAGCAAAAACCCGTATAATCGCGGGGGAATAGATACGCAGTATTTT CASSKNPYNRGGIDTQYF . TRBJ2-3 TRBV7-3 TRBD2
TGTGCCAGCACCCGGGGTGGGGCTGGGGCCAACGTCCTGACTTTC CASTRGGAGANVLTF . TRBJ2-6 TRBV27 .
TGTGCCAGCAGCTTAGAGCAGGGTTTTTGGGAGACCCAGTACTTC CASSLEQGFWETQYF . TRBJ2-5 TRBV7-4 .
TGTGCTAGTGGGACCCCGGACAGGAGGGGGGAGACCCAGTACTTC CASGTPDRRGETQYF once TRBJ2-5 TRBV12-5 .
TGTGCCAGCAGCATTAGACCAGGACAGGGGGCGGGCACTGAAGCTTTCTTT CASSIRPGQGAGTEAFF many TRBJ1-1 TRBV7-6 TRBD1
TGTGCCAGCAGCCAAGACTATCTCCTTAACTATGGCTACACCTTC CASSQDYLLNYGYTF . TRBJ1-2 TRBV3-1 .
TGCGCCAGCAGCCAACTTGCCGGCCAGGGCTCGAGCTCCTACGAGCAGTACTTC CASSQLAGQGSSSYEQYF many TRBJ2-7 TRBV4-1 .
TGCAGCGTTGGACCGGTGGCGCAAATATCAGATACGCAGTATTTT CSVGPVAQISDTQYF . TRBJ2-3 TRBV29-1 .
TGTGCCAGCAGCTTATGGGGCTCCGGTACAGGCCCCACCGGGGAGCTGTTTTTT CASSLWGSGTGPTGELFF . TRBJ2-2 TRBV7-9 .
TGTGCCAGCAGCTTCGACAGGGGAACGGAAACCCAGTACTTC CASSFDRGTETQYF . TRBJ2-5 TRBV13 TRBD1
TGTGCCATCGAACAGGGGGACGGGACCCAGTACTTC CAIEQGDGTQYF few TRBJ2-5 TRBV7-9 TRBD1